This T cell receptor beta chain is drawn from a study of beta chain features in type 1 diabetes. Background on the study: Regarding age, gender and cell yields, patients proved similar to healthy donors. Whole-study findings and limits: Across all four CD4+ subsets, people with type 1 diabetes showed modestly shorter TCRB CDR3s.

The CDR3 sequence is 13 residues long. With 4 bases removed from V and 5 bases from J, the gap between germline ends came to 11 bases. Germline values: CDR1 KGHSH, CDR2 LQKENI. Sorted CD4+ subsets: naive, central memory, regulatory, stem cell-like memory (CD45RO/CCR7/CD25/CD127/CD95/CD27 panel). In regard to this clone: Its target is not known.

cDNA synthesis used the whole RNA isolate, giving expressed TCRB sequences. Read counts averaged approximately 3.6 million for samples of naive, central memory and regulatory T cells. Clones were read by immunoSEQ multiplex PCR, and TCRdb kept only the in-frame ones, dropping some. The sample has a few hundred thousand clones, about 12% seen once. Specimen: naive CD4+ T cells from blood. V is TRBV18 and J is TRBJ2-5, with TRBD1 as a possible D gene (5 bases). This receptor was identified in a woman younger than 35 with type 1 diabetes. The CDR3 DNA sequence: TGTGCCAGCTCACAACAGGAGTCCGAGACCCAGTACTTC. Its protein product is CASSQQESETQYF. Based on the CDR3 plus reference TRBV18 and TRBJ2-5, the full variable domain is NAGVMQNPRHLVRRRGQEARLRCSPMKGHSHVYWYRQLPEEGLKFMVYLQKENIIDESGMPKERFSAEFPKEGPSILRIQQVVRGDSAAYFCASSQQESETQYFGPGTRLLVL.